This entry describes one T cell receptor beta chain. Its matching antigen is unknown. Naive CD8 isolation took CD45RO-negative cells positively selected for CCR7 and excluded terminally differentiated effector memory CD45RA+ cells. The record originates from a study of shared clonotypes between healthy human individuals. Study summary: Per donor, three plates held CD4 naive cells, three held CD4 memory, two held CD8 naive and one held CD8 memory. General study findings and limits: Among donors, clonotype sharing was expected to be affected by sequencing depth.

Source study methods: Without quality scores, immunoSEQ junctional reads could not be filtered like full-length reads. Only in-frame clones appear in the TCRdb table, and some are missing; sequencing was by immunoSEQ multiplex PCR. Clone size and the V and J calls come from that table; the DNA yielded D and trimming. The sample shows hundreds of thousands of clones, 95% to 96% of them seen only once. V was pared by 4 bases and J by 3 bases, with 7 bases of the junction left unmatched. CDR3 size: 15 residues. Per germline, CDR1 MNHEY and CDR2 SMNVEV (reference sequence). The clonotype comes from a woman under 40 in good health. V usage is TRBV27 and J usage is TRBJ1-1, with TRBD1 identical over 8 bases. Sequenced sample: naive CD8+ T cells sorted from blood. CDR3 coding DNA: TGTGCCAGCAGTTCTTCAAAGGACAGGGACACTGAAGCTTTCTTT. Translation: CASSSSKDRDTEAFF.